This is a list of T cell receptor beta chains from one sample in a study of cytomegalovirus exposure and HLA in healthy donors. Only in-frame clones appear in the TCRdb table, and some are missing; sequencing was by immunoSEQ multiplex PCR. The sample carries fewer than 80,000 clones, around 75% recorded once. The specimen sequenced was PBMCs. Source of these receptors: a woman aged 40 to 55 in good health and CMV-seropositive. Both conserved end residues are part of each CDR3. D genes are given only for firm matches. Clone sizes are given selectively: once, few, many, or a class where the clone is expanded.

d_call j_call v_call clone_size cdr3_nt cdr3_aa
NA TRBJ1-1 TRBV19 NA TGTGCCAGTAGGCCGCCAGGTGGGGCCCAAAACACTGAAGCTTTCTTT CASRPPGGAQNTEAFF
NA TRBJ1-2 TRBV7-2 NA TGTGCCACCGCACAGGGAAGCGTCGGCTATGGCTACACCTTC CATAQGSVGYGYTF
NA TRBJ2-7 TRBV5-1 few TGCGCCAGCAGCTCAACGACAGGACCAGCCTACGAGCAGTACTTC CASSSTTGPAYEQYF
NA TRBJ2-1 TRBV11-3 NA TGTGCCAGCAGCTCCAGGGGCTCCTACAATGAGCAGTTCTTC CASSSRGSYNEQFF
NA TRBJ1-2 TRBV9 NA TGTGCCAGCAGCCCGGGGCAGGGGAACTATGGCTACACCTTC CASSPGQGNYGYTF
NA TRBJ1-4 TRBV4-3 NA TGCGCCAGCAGCCAAGACCACGTAGTGGCTAATGAAAAACTGTTTTTT CASSQDHVVANEKLFF
NA TRBJ2-7 TRBV27 NA TGTGCCAGCAGGCTTCATGGGCGGGGGCGCACCTACGAGCAGTACTTC CASRLHGRGRTYEQYF
TRBD1 TRBJ1-1 TRBV10-3 NA TGTGCCATCAGGAGGGGACAGCAGGACACTGAAGCTTTCTTT CAIRRGQQDTEAFF
NA TRBJ1-1 TRBV11-3 once TGTGCCAGCAGCCCCACGAGTGGCACTGAAGCTTTCTTT CASSPTSGTEAFF
NA TRBJ2-3 TRBV11-2 NA TGTGCCAGCAGCTTAGGGGCGGGTACAGATACGCAGTATTTT CASSLGAGTDTQYF
TRBD2 TRBJ2-7 TRBV7-9 NA TGTGCCAGCAGCGTTGGGGGCGGGGGGGACTCCTACGAGCAGTACTTC CASSVGGGGDSYEQYF
TRBD1 TRBJ1-6 TRBV6-1 once TGTGCCAGCAGGGTGGGACAGGGTAATTCACCCCTCCACTTT CASRVGQGNSPLHF
NA TRBJ2-3 TRBV5-6 NA TGTGCCAGCAGCTTGGCCGGCACAGATACGCAGTATTTT CASSLAGTDTQYF
TRBD1 TRBJ1-2 TRBV7-2 once TGTGCCAGCAGCTTTCCAGTCCGGGACAGGGATGGCTTTGGCTACACCTTC CASSFPVRDRDGFGYTF
TRBD1 TRBJ1-5 TRBV27 NA TGTGCCAGCGGAACACAGGGGAGCGGACAGCCCCAGCATTTT CASGTQGSGQPQHF
TRBD1 TRBJ2-2 TRBV19 NA TGTGCCAGTAGTGGATACAGGGGGCTTACGAACACCGGGGAGCTGTTTTTT CASSGYRGLTNTGELFF
NA TRBJ2-7 TRBV6-1 NA TGTGCCAGCACCCAGGGGTTCAACTCCTACGAGCAGTACTTC CASTQGFNSYEQYF
TRBD1 TRBJ1-2 TRBV30 NA TGTGCCTGGAGTGCGGGACAGGAAGGCTACACCTTC CAWSAGQEGYTF
TRBD1 TRBJ1-1 TRBV6-5 NA TGTGCCACCGACAGGGGGGCAGGCACTGAAGCTTTCTTT CATDRGAGTEAFF
NA TRBJ2-7 TRBV30 NA TGTGCCTGGAGTGAGGGGGGGGGCCCCTACGAGCAGTACTTC CAWSEGGGPYEQYF
TRBD1 TRBJ1-5 TRBV28 NA TGTGCCAGCAGAGTGACAGGGTTTGGCCAGCCCCAGCATTTT CASRVTGFGQPQHF
TRBD2 TRBJ2-3 TRBV19 NA TGTGCCAGTAGTCTCTACCCCCAGCTAGCGGGGGGCTCAGATACGCAGTATTTT CASSLYPQLAGGSDTQYF
TRBD1 TRBJ2-7 TRBV11-2 NA TGTGCCAGCAGCTTAGACGCTCGGACAGGGGGCTACCACGAGCAGTACTTC CASSLDARTGGYHEQYF
NA TRBJ2-7 TRBV6-1 NA TGTGCCAGCAGTGAAGCGAGTCTGGGCAGAAGCTCCTACGAGCAGTACTTC CASSEASLGRSSYEQYF
NA TRBJ1-5 TRBV29-1 NA TGCAGCGCTAAAACAGGGAGTAGCAATCAGCCCCAGCATTTT CSAKTGSSNQPQHF
TRBD2 TRBJ2-2 TRBV10-1 NA TGCGCCAGCAGTGATCCTGCCGGACTAGCGAACACCGGGGAGCTGTTTTTT CASSDPAGLANTGELFF
TRBD2 TRBJ2-2 TRBV19 NA TGTGCCAGTAGTCCCTGGGCTAGCGGGGCGTCAGGCACCGGGGAGCTGTTTTTT CASSPWASGASGTGELFF
TRBD1 TRBJ1-2 TRBV19 NA TGTGCCAGTAGTACCGACAGGGCCTATGGCTACACCTTC CASSTDRAYGYTF
TRBD2 TRBJ2-3 TRBV5-1 NA TGCGCCAGCAGCTTTCTCCCCCTGACTAGCGGGAGTTCAGATACGCAGTATTTT CASSFLPLTSGSSDTQYF
TRBD1 TRBJ2-2 TRBV5-6 NA TGTGCCAGCAGACAGACAGGGGCGGGCGGGGAGCTGTTTTTT CASRQTGAGGELFF
NA TRBJ2-1 TRBV4-2 NA TGTGCCAGCAGCCATTTCCCAGCTAGCGAGGGGAATGAGCAGTTCTTC CASSHFPASEGNEQFF
NA TRBJ1-1 TRBV7-8 few TGTGCCAGCAGCTTAACTAACAGCGGGAATACTGAAGCTTTCTTT CASSLTNSGNTEAFF
TRBD1 TRBJ2-7 TRBV18 NA TGTGCCAGCTCACCCCAGGGACAGGGGGCGTACGAGCAGTACTTC CASSPQGQGAYEQYF
NA TRBJ2-5 TRBV2 NA TGTGCCAGCAATCAGGAGGGTGGGCGGGGAGAGACCCAGTACTTC CASNQEGGRGETQYF
NA TRBJ1-3 TRBV4-1 NA TGCGCCAGCAGCCAAGACCAGACTCTCTGGGAGGGAAACACCATATATTTT CASSQDQTLWEGNTIYF
NA TRBJ1-1 TRBV30 NA TGTGCCTGGAGTGCCCTCACAGGAACGGAAGCTTTCTTT CAWSALTGTEAFF
NA TRBJ1-1 TRBV5-1 few TGCGCCAGCAGTCTGGGTCGCGGCTCCAGAAACACTGAAGCTTTCTTT CASSLGRGSRNTEAFF